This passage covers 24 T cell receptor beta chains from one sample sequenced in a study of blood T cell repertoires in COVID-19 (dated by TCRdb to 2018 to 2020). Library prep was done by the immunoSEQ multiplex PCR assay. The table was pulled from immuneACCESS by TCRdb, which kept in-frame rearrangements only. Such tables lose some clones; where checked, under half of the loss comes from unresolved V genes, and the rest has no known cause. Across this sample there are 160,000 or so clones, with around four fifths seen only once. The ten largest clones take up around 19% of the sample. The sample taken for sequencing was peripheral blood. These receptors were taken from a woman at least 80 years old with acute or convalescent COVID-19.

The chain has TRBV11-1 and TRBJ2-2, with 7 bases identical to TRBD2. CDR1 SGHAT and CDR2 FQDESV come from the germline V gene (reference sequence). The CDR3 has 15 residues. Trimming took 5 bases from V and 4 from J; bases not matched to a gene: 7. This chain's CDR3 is CASSQRTRGTGELFF. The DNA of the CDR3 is TGTGCCAGCAGCCAGAGGACTAGAGGCACCGGGGAGCTGTTTTTT. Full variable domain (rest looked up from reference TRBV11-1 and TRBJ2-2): EAEVAQSPRYKITEKSQAVAFWCDPISGHATLYWYRQILGQGPELLVQFQDESVVDDSQLPKDRFSAERLKGVDSTLKIQPAELGDSAMYLCASSQRTRGTGELFFGEGSRLTVL.

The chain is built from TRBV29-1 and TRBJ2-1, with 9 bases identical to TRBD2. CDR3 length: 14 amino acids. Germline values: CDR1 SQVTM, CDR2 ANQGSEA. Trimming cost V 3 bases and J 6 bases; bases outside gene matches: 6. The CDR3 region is CSVDRLAGINEQFF. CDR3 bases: TGCAGCGTTGATCGTCTAGCGGGGATCAATGAGCAGTTCTTC.

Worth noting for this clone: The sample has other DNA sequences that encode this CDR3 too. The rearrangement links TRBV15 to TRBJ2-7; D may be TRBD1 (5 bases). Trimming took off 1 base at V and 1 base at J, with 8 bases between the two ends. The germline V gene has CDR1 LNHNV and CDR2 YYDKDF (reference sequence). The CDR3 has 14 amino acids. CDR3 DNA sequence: TGTGCCACCAGCAGAGGAACAGGTTCCTACGAGCAGTACTTC. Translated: CATSRGTGSYEQYF. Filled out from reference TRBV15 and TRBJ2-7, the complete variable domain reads DAMVIQNPRYQVTQFGKPVTLSCSQTLNHNVMYWYQQKSSQAPKLLFHYYDKDFNNEADTPDNFQSRRPNTSFCFLDIRSPGLGDTAMYLCATSRGTGSYEQYFGPGTRLTVT.

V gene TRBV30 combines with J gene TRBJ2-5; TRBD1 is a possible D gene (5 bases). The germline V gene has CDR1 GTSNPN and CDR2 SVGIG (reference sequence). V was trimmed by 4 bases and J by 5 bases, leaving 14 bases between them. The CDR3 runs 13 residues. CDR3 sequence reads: CAWKQGTGETQYF. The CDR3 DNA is TGTGCCTGGAAGCAGGGTACCGGGGAGACCCAGTACTTC.

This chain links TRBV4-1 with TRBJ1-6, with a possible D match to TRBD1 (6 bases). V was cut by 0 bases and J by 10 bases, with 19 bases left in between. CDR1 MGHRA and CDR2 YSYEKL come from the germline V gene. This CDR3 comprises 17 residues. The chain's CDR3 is CASSQESPGGGHSPLHF. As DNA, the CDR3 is TGCGCCAGCAGCCAAGAATCGCCGGGGGGCGGACACTCACCCCTCCACTTT.

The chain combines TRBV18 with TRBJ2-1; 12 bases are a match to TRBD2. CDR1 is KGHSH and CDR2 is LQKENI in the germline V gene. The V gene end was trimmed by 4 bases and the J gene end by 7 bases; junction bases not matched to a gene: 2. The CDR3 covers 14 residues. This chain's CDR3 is CASSLGLAGNEQFF. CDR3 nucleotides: TGTGCCAGCTCACTCGGACTAGCGGGGAATGAGCAGTTCTTC.

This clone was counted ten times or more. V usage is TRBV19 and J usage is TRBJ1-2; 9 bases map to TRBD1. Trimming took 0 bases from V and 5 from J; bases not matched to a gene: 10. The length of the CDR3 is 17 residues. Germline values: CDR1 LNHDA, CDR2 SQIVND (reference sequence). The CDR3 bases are TGTGCCAGTAGTATAGACCTCGGGACAGGGAGGAGATATGGCTACACCTTC. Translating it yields CASSIDLGTGRRYGYTF.

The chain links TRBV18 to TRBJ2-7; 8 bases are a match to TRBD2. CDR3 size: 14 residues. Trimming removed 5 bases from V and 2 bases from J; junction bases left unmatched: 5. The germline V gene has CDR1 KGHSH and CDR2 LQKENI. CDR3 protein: CASSSSSGPYEQYF. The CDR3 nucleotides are TGTGCCAGCTCATCATCTAGCGGGCCCTACGAGCAGTACTTC.

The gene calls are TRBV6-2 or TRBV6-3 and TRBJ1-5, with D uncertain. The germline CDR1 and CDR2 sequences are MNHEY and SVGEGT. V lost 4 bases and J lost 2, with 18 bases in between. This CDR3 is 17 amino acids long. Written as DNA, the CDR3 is TGTGCCAGCAGTTCCGACCAAGCGGGTGCGCGCAATCAGCCCCAGCATTTT. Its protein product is CASSSDQAGARNQPQHF.

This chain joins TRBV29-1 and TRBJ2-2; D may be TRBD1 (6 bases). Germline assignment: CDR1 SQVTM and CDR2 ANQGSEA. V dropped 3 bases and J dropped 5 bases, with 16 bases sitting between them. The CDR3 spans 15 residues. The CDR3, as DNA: TGCAGCGTTGAGAGAGGGGGATCGAGAACCGGGGAGCTGTTTTTT. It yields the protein CSVERGGSRTGELFF.

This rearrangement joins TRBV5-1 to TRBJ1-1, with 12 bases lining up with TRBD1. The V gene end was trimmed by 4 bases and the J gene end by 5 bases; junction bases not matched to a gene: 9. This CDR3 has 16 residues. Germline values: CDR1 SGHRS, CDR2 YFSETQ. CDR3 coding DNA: TGCGCCAGCAGCACAGGGGACAGGGGGCAAAGGACTGAAGCTTTCTTT. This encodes CASSTGDRGQRTEAFF.

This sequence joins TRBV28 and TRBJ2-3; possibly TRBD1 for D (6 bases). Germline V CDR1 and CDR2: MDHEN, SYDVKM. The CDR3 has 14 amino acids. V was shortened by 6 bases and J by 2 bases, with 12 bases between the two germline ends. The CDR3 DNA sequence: TGTGCCAGCAGGGGTACAGGGATCACAGATACGCAGTATTTT. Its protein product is CASRGTGITDTQYF.

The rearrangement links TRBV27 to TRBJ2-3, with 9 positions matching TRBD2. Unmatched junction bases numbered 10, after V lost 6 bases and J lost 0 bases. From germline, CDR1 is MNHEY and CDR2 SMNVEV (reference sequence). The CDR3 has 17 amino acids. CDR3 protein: CASRRSSGGASTDTQYF. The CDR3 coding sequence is TGTGCCAGCAGAAGGAGTAGCGGGGGAGCTAGCACAGATACGCAGTATTTT.

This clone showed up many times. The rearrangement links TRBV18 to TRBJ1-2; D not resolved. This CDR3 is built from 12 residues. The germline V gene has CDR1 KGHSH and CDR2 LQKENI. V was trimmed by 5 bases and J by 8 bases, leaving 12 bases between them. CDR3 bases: TGTGCCAGCTCAGCCGTAAAGGAGGGCTACACCTTC. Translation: CASSAVKEGYTF.

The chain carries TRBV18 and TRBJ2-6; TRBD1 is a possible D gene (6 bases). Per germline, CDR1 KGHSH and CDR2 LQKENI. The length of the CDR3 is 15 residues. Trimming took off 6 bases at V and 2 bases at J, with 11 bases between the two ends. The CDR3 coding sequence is TGTGCCAGCTCCCAGGGACAAACTGGGGCCAACGTCCTGACTTTC. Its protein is CASSQGQTGANVLTF.

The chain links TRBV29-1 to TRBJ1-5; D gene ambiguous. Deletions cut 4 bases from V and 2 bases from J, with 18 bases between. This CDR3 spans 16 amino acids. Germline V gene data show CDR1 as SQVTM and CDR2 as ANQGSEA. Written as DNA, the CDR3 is TGCAGCGTTGTTGACGGACTCAGCGGGGGCAATCAGCCCCAGCATTTT. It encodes CSVVDGLSGGNQPQHF.

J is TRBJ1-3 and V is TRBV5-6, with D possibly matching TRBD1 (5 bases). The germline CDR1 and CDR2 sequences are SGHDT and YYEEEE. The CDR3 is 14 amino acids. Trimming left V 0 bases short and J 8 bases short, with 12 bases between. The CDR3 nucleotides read TGTGCCAGCAGCTTGGCCATGGGGCAGGACACCATATATTTT. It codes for CASSLAMGQDTIYF. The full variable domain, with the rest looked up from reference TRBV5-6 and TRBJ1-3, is DAGVTQSPTHLIKTRGQQVTLRCSPKSGHDTVSWYQQALGQGPQFIFQYYEEEERQRGNFPDRFSGHQFPNYSSELNVNALLLGDSALYLCASSLAMGQDTIYFGEGSWLTVV.

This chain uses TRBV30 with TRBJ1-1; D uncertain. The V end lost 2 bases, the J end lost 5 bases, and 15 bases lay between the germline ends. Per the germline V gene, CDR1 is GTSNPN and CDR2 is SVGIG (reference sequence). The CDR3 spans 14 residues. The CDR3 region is CAWSQYLTGTEAFF. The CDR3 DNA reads TGTGCCTGGAGTCAGTATCTAACGGGGACTGAAGCTTTCTTT.

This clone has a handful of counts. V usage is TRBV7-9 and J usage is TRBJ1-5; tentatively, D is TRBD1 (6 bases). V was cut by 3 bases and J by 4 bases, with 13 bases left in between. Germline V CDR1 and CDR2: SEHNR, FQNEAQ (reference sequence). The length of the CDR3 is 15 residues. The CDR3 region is CASSFGDNGNQPQHF. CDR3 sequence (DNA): TGTGCCAGCAGCTTCGGGGACAATGGGAATCAGCCCCAGCATTTT.

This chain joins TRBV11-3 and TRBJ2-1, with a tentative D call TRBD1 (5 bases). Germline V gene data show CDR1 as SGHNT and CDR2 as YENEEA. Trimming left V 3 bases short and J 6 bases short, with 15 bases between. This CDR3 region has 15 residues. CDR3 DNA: TGTGCCAGCAGCTTGGACACCTCACACGGCAATGAGCAGTTCTTC. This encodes CASSLDTSHGNEQFF.

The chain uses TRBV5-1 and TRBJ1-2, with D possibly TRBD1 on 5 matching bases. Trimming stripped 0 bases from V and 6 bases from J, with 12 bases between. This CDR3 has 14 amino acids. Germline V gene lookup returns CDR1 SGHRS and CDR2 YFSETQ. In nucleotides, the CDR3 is TGCGCCAGCAGCTTGGTTGCGGGGGTTGATGGCTACACCTTC. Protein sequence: CASSLVAGVDGYTF.

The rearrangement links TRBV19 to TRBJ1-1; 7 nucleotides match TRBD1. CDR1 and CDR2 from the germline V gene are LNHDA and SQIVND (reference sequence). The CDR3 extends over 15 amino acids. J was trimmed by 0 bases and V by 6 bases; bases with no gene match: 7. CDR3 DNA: TGTGCCAGTAGGAAACAGGGGAACATGAACACTGAAGCTTTCTTT. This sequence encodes CASRKQGNMNTEAFF.

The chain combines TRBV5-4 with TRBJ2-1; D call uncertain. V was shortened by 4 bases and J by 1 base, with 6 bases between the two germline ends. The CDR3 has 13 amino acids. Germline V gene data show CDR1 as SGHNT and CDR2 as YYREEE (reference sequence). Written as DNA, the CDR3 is TGTGCCAGCAGCCAGGATTCCTACAATGAGCAGTTCTTC. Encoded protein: CASSQDSYNEQFF.

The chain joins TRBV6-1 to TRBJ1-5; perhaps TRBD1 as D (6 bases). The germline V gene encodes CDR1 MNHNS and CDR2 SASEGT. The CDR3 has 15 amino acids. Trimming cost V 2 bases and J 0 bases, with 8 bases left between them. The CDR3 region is CASSEWGLSNQPQHF. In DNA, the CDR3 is TGTGCCAGCAGTGAATGGGGGCTTAGCAATCAGCCCCAGCATTTT.